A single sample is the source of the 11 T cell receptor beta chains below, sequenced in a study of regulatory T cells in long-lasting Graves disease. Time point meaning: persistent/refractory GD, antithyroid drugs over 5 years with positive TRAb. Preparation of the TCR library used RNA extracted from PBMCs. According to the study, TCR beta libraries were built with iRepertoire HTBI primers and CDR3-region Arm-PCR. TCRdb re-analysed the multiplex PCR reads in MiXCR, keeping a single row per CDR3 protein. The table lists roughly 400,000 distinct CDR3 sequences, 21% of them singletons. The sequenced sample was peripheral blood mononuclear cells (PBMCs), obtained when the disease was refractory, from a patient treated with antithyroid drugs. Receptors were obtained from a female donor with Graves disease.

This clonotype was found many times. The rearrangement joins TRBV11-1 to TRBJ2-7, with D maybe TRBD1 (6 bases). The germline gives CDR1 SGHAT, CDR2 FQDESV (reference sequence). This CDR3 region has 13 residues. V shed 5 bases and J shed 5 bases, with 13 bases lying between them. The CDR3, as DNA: TGTGCCAGCAGCCCATACAGGGAGAACGAGCAGTACTTC. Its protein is CASSPYRENEQYF.

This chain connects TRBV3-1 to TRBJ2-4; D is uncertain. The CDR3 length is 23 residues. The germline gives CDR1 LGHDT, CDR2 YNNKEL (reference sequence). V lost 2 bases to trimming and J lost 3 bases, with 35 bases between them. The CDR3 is CASSQFPVRPRLTAADGKNIQYF. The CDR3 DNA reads TGTGCCAGCAGCCAATTTCCTGTGAGACCAAGGCTCACGGCAGCCGATGGCAAAAACATTCAGTACTTC.

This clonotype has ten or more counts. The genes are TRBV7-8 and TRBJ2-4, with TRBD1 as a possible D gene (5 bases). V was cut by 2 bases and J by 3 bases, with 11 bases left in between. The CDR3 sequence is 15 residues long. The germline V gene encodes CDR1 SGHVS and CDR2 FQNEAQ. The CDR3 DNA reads TGTGCCAGCAGCTTAAAAGGGGTTGGCAAAAACATTCAGTACTTC. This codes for CASSLKGVGKNIQYF.

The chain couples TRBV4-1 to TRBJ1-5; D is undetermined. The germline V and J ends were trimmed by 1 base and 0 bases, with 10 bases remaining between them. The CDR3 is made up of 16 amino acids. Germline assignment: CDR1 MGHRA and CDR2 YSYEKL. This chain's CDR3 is CASSQAWGYSNQPQHF. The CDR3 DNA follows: TGCGCCAGCAGCCAAGCCTGGGGTTATAGCAATCAGCCCCAGCATTTT.

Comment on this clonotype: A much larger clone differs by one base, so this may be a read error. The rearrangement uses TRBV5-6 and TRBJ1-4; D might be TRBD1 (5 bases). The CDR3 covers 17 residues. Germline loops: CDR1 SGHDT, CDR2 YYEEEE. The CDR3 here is CASSLASVWGPSEELFF. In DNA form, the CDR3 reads TGTGCCAGCAGCTTGGCTAGCGTTTGGGGACCGAGTGAAGAACTGTTTTTT.

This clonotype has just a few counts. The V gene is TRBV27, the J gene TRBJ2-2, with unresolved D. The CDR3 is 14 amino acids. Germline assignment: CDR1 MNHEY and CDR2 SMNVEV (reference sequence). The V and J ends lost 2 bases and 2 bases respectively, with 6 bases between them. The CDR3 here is CASSLSHNTGELFF. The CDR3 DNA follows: TGTGCCAGCAGTTTAAGCCATAACACCGGGGAGCTGTTTTTT.

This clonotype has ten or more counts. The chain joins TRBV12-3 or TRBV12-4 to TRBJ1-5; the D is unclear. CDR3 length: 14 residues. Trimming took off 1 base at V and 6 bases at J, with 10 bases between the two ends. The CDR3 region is CASSLVAGGQPQHF. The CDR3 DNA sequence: TGTGCCAGCAGTTTAGTGGCAGGCGGTCAGCCCCAGCATTTT.

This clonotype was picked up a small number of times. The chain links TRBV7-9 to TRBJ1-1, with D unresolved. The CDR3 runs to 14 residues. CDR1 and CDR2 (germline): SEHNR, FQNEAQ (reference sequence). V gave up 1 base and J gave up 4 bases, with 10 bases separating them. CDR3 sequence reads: CASSLVWASTEAFF. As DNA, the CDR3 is TGTGCCAGCAGCTTAGTCTGGGCGTCCACTGAAGCTTTCTTT.

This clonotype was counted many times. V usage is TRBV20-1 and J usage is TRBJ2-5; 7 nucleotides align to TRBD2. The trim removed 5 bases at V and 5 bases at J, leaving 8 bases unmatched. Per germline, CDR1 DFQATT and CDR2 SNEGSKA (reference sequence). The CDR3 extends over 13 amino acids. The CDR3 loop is CSAEGPGRETQYF. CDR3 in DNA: TGCAGTGCTGAGGGCCCCGGGAGGGAGACCCAGTACTTC.

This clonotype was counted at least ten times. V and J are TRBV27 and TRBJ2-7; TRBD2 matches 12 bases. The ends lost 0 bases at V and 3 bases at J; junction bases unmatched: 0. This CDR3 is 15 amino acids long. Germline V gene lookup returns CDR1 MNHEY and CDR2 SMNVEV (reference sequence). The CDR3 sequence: CASSLSTSGSYEQYF. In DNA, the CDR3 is TGTGCCAGCAGTTTATCGACTAGCGGGAGCTACGAGCAGTACTTC.

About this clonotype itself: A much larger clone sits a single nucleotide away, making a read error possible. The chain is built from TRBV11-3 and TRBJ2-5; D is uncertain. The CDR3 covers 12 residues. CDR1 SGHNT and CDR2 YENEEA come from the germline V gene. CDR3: CASSLRVETQCF. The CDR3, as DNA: TGTGCCAGCAGCCTCCGTGTGGAGACCCAGTGCTTC.